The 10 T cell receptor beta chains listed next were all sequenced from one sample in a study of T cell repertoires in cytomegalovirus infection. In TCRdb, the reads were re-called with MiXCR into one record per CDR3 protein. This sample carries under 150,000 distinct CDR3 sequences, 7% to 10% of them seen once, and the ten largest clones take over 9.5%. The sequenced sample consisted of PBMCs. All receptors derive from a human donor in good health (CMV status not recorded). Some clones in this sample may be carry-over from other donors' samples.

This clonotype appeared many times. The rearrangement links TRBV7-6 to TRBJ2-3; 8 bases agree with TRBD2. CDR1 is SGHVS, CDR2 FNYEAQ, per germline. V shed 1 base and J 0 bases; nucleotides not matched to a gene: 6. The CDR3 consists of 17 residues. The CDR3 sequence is CASSLVSGGASTDTQYF. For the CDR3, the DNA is TGTGCCAGCAGCTTAGTAAGCGGGGGAGCTAGCACAGATACGCAGTATTTT.

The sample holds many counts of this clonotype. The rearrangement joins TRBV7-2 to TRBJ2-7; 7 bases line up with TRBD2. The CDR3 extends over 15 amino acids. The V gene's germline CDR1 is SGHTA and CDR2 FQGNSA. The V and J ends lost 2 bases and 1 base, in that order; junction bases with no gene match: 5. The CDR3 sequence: CASSLWSGASYEQYF. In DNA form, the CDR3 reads TGTGCCAGCAGCTTATGGAGCGGGGCGTCCTACGAGCAGTACTTC.

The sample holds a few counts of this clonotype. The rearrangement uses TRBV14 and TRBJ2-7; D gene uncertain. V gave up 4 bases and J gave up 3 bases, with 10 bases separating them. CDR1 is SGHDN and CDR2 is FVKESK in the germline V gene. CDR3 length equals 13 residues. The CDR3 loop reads CASSPRLNYEQYF. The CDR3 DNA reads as TGTGCCAGCAGCCCTCGACTGAACTACGAGCAGTACTTC.

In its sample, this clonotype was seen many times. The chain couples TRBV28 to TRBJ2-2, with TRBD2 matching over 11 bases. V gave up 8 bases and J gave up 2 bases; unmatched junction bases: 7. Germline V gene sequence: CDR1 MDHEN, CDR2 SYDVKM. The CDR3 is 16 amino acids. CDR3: CASPTSGGLNTGELFF. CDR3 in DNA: TGTGCCAGCCCAACTAGCGGGGGCCTAAACACCGGGGAGCTGTTTTTT.

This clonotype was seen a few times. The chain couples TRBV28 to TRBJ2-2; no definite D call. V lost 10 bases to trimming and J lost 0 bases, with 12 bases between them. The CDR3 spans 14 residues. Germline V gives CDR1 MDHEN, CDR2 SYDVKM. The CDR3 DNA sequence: TGTGCCACCCTTGGATCGGCGAACACCGGGGAGCTGTTTTTT. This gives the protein CATLGSANTGELFF.

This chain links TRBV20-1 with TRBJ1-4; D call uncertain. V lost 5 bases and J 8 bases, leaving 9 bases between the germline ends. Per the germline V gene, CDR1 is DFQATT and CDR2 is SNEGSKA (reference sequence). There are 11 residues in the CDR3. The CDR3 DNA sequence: TGCAGTGCTCTGGGCCGCGAAAAACTGTTTTTT. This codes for CSALGREKLFF.

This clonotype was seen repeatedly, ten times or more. The CDR3 region is CAISDRVASNQPQHF. CDR3 nucleotide sequence: TGTGCCATCAGTGATAGGGTGGCAAGCAATCAGCCCCAGCATTTT. The V and J genes are TRBV10-3 and TRBJ1-5; D is unresolved. The V gene lost 3 bases and the J gene lost 1 base, with 10 bases spanning the gap. The germline gives CDR1 ENHRY, CDR2 SYGVKD. The CDR3 is 15 amino acids.

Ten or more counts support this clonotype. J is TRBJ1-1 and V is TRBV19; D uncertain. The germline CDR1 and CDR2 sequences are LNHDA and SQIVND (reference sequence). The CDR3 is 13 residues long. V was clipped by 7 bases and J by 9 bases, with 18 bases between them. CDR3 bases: TGTGCCAGTAAACTCACGGGGAAATGGAAAGCTTTCTTT. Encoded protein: CASKLTGKWKAFF.

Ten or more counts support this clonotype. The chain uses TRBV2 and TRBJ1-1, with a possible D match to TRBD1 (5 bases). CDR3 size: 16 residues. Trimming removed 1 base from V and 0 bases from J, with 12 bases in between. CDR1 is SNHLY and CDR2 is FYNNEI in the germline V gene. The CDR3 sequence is CASSEEGTSMNTEAFF. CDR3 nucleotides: TGTGCCAGCAGTGAAGAGGGGACTTCTATGAACACTGAAGCTTTCTTT.

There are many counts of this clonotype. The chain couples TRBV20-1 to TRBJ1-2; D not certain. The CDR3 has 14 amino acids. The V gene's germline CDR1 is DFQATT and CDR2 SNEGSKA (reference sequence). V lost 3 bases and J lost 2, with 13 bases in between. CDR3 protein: CSASIPGNNYGYTF. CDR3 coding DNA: TGCAGTGCTAGTATCCCCGGGAACAACTATGGCTACACCTTC.